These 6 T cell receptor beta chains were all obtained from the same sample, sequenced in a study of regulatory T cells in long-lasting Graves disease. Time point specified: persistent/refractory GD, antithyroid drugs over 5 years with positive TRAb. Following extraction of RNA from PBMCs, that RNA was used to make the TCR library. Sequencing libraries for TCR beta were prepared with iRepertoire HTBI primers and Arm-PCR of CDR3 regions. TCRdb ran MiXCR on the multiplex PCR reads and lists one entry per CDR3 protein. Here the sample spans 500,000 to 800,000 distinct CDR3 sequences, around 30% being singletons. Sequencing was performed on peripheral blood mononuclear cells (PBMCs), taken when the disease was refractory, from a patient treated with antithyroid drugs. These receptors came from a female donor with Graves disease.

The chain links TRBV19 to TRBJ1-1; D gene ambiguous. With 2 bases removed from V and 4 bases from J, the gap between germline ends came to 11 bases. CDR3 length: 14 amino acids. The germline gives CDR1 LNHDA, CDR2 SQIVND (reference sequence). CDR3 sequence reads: CASSIPLAGTEAFF. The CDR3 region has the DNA TGTGCCAGTAGTATACCCCTGGCTGGCACTGAAGCTTTCTTT.

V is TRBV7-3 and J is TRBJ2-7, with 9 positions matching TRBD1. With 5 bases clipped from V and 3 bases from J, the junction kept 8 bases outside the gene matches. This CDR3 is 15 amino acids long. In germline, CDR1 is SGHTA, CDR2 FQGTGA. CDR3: CASSPRTGAYYEQYF. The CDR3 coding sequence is TGTGCCAGCAGCCCGCGGACAGGGGCTTACTACGAGCAGTACTTC. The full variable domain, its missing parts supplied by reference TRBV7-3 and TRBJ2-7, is GAGVSQTPSNKVTEKGKYVELRCDPISGHTALYWYRQSLGQGPEFLIYFQGTGAADDSGLPNDRFFAVRPEGSVSTLKIQRTERGDSAVYLCASSPRTGAYYEQYFGPGTRLTVT.

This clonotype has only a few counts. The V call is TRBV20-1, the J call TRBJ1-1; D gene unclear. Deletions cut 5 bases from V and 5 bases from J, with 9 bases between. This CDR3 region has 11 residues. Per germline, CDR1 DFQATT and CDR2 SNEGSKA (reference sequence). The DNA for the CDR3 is TGCAGTGCTTGGGCCGGGACTGAAGCTTTCTTT. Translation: CSAWAGTEAFF.

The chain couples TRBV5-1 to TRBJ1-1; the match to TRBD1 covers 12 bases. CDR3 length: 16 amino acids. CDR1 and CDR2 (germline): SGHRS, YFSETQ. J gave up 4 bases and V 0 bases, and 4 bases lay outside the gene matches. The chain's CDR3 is CASSLAGQGALTEAFF. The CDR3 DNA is TGCGCCAGCAGCTTGGCGGGACAGGGGGCGCTCACTGAAGCTTTCTTT. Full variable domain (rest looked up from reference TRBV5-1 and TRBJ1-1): KAGVTQTPRYLIKTRGQQVTLSCSPISGHRSVSWYQQTPGQGLQFLFEYFSETQRNKGNFPGRFSGRQFSNSRSEMNVSTLELGDSALYLCASSLAGQGALTEAFFGQGTRLTVV.

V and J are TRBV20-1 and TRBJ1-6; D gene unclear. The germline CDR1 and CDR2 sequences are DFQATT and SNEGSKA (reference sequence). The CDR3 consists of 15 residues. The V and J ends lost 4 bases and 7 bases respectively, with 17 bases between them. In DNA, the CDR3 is TGCAGTGCTAACCACGGACTTCAATTAAATTCACCCCTCCACTTT. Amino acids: CSANHGLQLNSPLHF.

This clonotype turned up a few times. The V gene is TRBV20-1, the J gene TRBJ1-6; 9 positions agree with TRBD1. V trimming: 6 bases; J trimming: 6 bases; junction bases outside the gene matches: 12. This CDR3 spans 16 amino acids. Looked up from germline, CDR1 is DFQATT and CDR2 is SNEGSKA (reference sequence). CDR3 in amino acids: CSAMGGQGFGNSPLHF. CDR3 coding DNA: TGCAGTGCAATGGGGGGACAGGGATTTGGTAATTCACCCCTCCACTTT.